The clone carrying this T cell receptor (beta chain) was observed a few times. After removal of 4 bases from V and 2 bases from J, the junction contained 8 bases not matched to a gene. The CDR3 loop spans 16 amino acids. The germline V gene has CDR1 SGHTA and CDR2 FQGNSA. Among the hyperthyroidism patients, all were newly diagnosed, aged 18 to 65, with under 2 months' duration. The entry originates in a study of Graves' ophthalmopathy and Graves' hyperthyroidism. For the study at large: By definition, stable hyperthyroidism involved no ophthalmopathy within 18 months of follow-up.

TCR beta CDR3 regions were amplified from RNA transcripts. RT-PCR in the first round used HTBI primers; a second-round multiplex PCR followed. Via MiXCR, TCRdb re-called the multiplex PCR reads, giving one row per CDR3 protein. The table lists more than 1,000,000 distinct CDR3 sequences, about 40% of them singletons, with around 10% in the top ten. The clonotype comes from an adult man with Graves' hyperthyroidism. The chain carries TRBV7-2 and TRBJ2-7, with 10 bases that match TRBD2. Sequences were obtained from peripheral blood or thyroid tissue (not recorded which). The CDR3 DNA sequence: TGTGCCAGCAGCTCGGTAGCGGGAGGCCTAGCCTACGAGCAGTACTTC. Translation gives CASSSVAGGLAYEQYF.